This T cell receptor (beta chain) was sequenced for a study of follicular helper T cells after annual influenza vaccination. This sample's time point: 2015-2016 season, 7 days after influenza vaccination. Germline values: CDR1 LGHNA, CDR2 YSLEER. V shed 0 bases and J shed 6 bases, with 12 bases lying between them. The CDR3 length is 16 residues. Sequencing used immunoSEQ multiplex PCR; TCRdb keeps in-frame clones, though not all of them. The repertoire holds more than 5,500 clones, with 80% as singletons. The sequence came from an adult who received the influenza vaccine. The sequenced sample was CXCR5- memory CD4+ T cells sorted from blood, obtained 7 days after influenza vaccination. The gene calls are TRBV4-3 and TRBJ1-6; no clear D. CDR3 loop: CASSQEAAVGNSPLHF. CDR3 coding DNA: TGCGCCAGCAGCCAAGAAGCGGCTGTAGGTAATTCACCCCTCCACTTT.